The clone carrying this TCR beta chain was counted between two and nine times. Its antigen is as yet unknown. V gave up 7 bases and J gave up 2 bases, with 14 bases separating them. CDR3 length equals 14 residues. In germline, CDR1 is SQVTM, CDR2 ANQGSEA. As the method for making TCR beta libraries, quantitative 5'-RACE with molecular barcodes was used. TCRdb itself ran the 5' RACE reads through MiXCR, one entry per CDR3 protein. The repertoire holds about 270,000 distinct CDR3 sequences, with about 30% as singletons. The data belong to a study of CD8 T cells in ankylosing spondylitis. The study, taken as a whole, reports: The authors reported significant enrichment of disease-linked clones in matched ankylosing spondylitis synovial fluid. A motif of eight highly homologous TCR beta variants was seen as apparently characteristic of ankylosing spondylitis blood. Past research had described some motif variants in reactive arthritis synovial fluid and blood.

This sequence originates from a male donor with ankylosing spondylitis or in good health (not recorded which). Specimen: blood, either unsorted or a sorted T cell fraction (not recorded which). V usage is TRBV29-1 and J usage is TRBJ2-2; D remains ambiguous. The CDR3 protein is CSATSAVNTGELFF. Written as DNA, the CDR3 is TGCAGCGCTACGAGCGCAGTAAACACCGGGGAGCTGTTTTTT.